This passage covers 11 T cell receptor beta chains from one sample sequenced in a study of Graves' ophthalmopathy and Graves' hyperthyroidism. RNA transcripts yielded amplified TCR beta CDR3 regions. HTBI-primed RT-PCR formed the first round, and a multiplex PCR formed the second. Via MiXCR, TCRdb re-called the multiplex PCR reads, giving one row per CDR3 protein. The table has hundreds of thousands of distinct CDR3 sequences, under 25% seen once; the top ten hold under 3.5%. Material: peripheral blood. The receptor set was obtained from a woman aged 18-35 years with stable Graves' hyperthyroidism.

The J gene is TRBJ2-5, the V gene TRBV20-1; maybe TRBD2 (6 bases). V lost 0 bases and J 1 base, leaving 9 bases between the germline ends. The CDR3 totals 14 residues. Germline CDR1 is DFQATT and CDR2 is SNEGSKA (reference sequence). CDR3 DNA sequence: TGCAGTGCTAGAGACGGAGGGTTCCAAGAGACCCAGTACTTC. Amino acids: CSARDGGFQETQYF.

Ten or more counts support this clonotype. The V call is TRBV12-3 or TRBV12-4, the J call TRBJ2-7; 8 bases agree with TRBD1. This CDR3 has 13 residues. V dropped 7 bases and J dropped 1; count of bases not matched to a gene: 3. The CDR3 loop reads CASTWTGSYEQYF. The CDR3 nucleotides read TGTGCCAGCACTTGGACAGGGTCCTACGAGCAGTACTTC.

This chain connects TRBV19 to TRBJ1-5, with a tentative D call TRBD1 (5 bases). The CDR3 is 12 amino acids. Germline CDR1 is LNHDA and CDR2 is SQIVND (reference sequence). V was shortened by 7 bases and J by 4 bases, with 8 bases between the two germline ends. The CDR3 sequence is CASNWGNQPQHF. CDR3 coding DNA: TGTGCCAGTAATTGGGGGAATCAGCCCCAGCATTTT.

This clonotype has at least ten counts. The gene calls are TRBV6-1 and TRBJ1-1, with D possibly matching TRBD1 (5 bases). Germline-derived CDR1 and CDR2 are MNHNS and SASEGT. V was shortened by 4 bases and J by 5 bases, with 17 bases between the two germline ends. This CDR3 is 15 amino acids long. The CDR3: CASSGRPWGKTEAFF. The CDR3 DNA is TGTGCCAGCAGTGGCCGACCGTGGGGGAAGACTGAAGCTTTCTTT.

In this sample, this clonotype turned up many times. V and J are TRBV6-5 and TRBJ1-6; 9 positions agree with TRBD1. Trimming took 2 bases from V and 10 from J; bases not matched to a gene: 12. Germline-derived CDR1 and CDR2 are MNHEY and SVGAGI. This CDR3 has 17 amino acids. This CDR3 reads CASSYGQGRESRSPLHF. The CDR3, as DNA: TGTGCCAGCAGTTACGGACAGGGGAGGGAATCACGGTCACCCCTCCACTTT.

Ten or more counts support this clonotype. J is TRBJ2-7 and V is TRBV28, with a weak D call TRBD1 (6 bases). This CDR3 has 14 amino acids. Per germline, CDR1 MDHEN and CDR2 SYDVKM. V shed 6 bases and J shed 2 bases, with 14 bases lying between them. The CDR3 is CASRNRDTAYEQYF. In nucleotides, the CDR3 is TGTGCCAGCAGGAACCGGGACACTGCCTACGAGCAGTACTTC. The complete variable domain, with remaining parts taken from reference TRBV28 and TRBJ2-7, reads DVKVTQSSRYLVKRTGEKVFLECVQDMDHENMFWYRQDPGLGLRLIYFSYDVKMKEKGDIPEGYSVSREKKERFSLILESASTNQTSMYLCASRNRDTAYEQYFGPGTRLTVT.

This clonotype has a count of ten or more. The chain links TRBV10-3 to TRBJ2-7, with 7 bases aligning to TRBD1. The germline gives CDR1 ENHRY, CDR2 SYGVKD. This CDR3 region has 13 residues. The ends lost 10 bases at V and 0 bases at J; junction bases unmatched: 6. In nucleotides, the CDR3 is TGTGCCAGCGGACAGGTTAGCTCCTACGAGCAGTACTTC. It specifies CASGQVSSYEQYF.

This clonotype occurred many times. This chain links TRBV7-3 with TRBJ1-1; a possible D gene is TRBD1 (5 bases). The germline V and J ends were trimmed by 6 bases and 1 base, with 15 bases remaining between them. In germline, CDR1 is SGHTA, CDR2 FQGTGA. The CDR3 runs 15 residues. The CDR3 loop is CASRPHGASNTEAFF. Written as DNA, the CDR3 is TGTGCCAGCAGACCACATGGGGCTTCGAACACTGAAGCTTTCTTT.

V gene TRBV5-1 combines with J gene TRBJ2-7; TRBD1 matches at 7 bases. Trimming removed 5 bases from V and 5 bases from J; junction bases left unmatched: 13. Germline V gene data show CDR1 as SGHRS and CDR2 as YFSETQ. This CDR3 has 15 amino acids. The CDR3 DNA reads as TGCGCCAGCAGGCCCGAAGGACAGGAGTGGAACGAGCAGTACTTC. It specifies CASRPEGQEWNEQYF.

The table lists this clonotype with many counts. The chain has TRBV27 and TRBJ2-4, with 7 nucleotides matching TRBD2. The CDR3 runs to 15 residues. V lost 3 bases to trimming and J lost 7 bases; unmatched junction nucleotides: 9. Germline V gives CDR1 MNHEY, CDR2 SMNVEV (reference sequence). The CDR3 is CASSLKAIGRNIQYF. The CDR3 DNA reads as TGTGCCAGCAGTTTGAAGGCTATCGGGAGGAACATTCAGTACTTC.

The sample holds many counts of this clonotype. The rearrangement links TRBV6-4 to TRBJ1-2; 10 bases are shared with TRBD1. CDR1 and CDR2 (germline): MRHNA, SNTAGT. This CDR3 has 15 amino acids. V dropped 6 bases and J dropped 6; count of bases not matched to a gene: 10. CDR3 DNA: TGTGCCAGCAGCGATCGGGACAGGGGATTCGATGGCTACACCTTC. This gives the protein CASSDRDRGFDGYTF.